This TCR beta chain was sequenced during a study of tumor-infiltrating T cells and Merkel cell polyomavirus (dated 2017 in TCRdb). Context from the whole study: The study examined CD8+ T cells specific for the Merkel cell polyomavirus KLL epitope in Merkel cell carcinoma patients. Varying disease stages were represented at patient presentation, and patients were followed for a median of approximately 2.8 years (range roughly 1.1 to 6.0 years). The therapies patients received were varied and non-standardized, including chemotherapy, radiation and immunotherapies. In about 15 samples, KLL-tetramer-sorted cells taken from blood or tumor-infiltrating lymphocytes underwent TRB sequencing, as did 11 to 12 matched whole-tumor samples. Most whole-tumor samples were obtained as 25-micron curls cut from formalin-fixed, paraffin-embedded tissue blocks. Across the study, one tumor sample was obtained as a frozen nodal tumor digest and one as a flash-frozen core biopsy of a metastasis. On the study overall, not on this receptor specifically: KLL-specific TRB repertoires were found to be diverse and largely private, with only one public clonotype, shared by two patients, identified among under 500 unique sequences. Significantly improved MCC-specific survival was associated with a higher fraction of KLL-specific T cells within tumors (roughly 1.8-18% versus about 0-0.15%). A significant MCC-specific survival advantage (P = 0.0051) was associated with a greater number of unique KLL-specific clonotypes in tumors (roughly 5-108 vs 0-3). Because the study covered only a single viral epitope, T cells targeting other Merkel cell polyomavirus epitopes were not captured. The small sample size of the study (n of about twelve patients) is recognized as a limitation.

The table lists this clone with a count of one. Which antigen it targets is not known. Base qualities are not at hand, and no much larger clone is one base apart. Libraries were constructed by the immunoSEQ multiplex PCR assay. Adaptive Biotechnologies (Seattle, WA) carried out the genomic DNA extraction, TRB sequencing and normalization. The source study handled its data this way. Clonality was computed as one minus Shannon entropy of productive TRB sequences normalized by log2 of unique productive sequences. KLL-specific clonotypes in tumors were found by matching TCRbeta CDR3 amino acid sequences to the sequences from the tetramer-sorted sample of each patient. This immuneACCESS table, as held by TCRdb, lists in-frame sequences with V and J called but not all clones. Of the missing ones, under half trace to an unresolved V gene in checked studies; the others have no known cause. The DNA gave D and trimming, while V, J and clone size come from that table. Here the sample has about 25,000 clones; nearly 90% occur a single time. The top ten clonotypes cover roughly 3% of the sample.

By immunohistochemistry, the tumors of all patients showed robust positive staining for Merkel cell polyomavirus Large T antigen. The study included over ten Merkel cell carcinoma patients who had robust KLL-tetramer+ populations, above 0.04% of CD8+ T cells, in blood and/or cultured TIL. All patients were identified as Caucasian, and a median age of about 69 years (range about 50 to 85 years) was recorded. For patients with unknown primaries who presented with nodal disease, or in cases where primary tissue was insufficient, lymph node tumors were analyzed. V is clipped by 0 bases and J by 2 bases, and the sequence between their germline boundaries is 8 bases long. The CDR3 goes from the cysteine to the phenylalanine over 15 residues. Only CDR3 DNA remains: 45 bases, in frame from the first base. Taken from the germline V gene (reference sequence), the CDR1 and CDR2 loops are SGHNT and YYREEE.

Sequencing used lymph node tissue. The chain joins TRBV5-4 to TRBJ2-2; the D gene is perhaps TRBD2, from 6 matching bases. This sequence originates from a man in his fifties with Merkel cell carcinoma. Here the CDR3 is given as CASSLGGINTGELFF. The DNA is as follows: TGTGCCAGCAGCTTGGGCGGGATCAACACCGGGGAGCTGTTTTTT. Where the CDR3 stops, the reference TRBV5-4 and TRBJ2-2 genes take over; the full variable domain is ETGVTQSPTHLIKTRGQQVTLRCSSQSGHNTVSWYQQALGQGPQFIFQYYREEENGRGNFPPRFSGLQFPNYSSELNVNALELDDSALYLCASSLGGINTGELFFGEGSRLTVL.